A single sample gave rise to the 9 T cell receptor beta chains below, sequenced in a study of cytomegalovirus exposure and HLA in healthy donors. Assay used: immunoSEQ multiplex PCR; TCRdb lists only in-frame clones, some missing. This sample has some 340,000 clones; approximately 86% occur once, and the top ten carry roughly 1.2%. The material sequenced was PBMCs. These receptors came from a woman between 25 and 40 years old in good health and CMV-seropositive.

V usage is TRBV30 and J usage is TRBJ2-4; D gene unclear. Between the trimmed V and J ends, which lost 3 bases and 0 bases, there was a span of 12 bases. Looked up from germline, CDR1 is GTSNPN and CDR2 is SVGIG (reference sequence). The CDR3 is 15 amino acids. This CDR3 is CAWSSGGLAKNIQYF. In DNA form, the CDR3 reads TGTGCCTGGAGCAGTGGTGGATTAGCCAAAAACATTCAGTACTTC.

DNA of the CDR3: TGTGCCAGCAGCTTAGAAGGGTACAATTCACCCCTCCACTTT. The encoded protein is CASSLEGYNSPLHF. The chain uses TRBV7-2 and TRBJ1-6, with D hard to call. Germline CDR1 reads SGHTA; CDR2 reads FQGNSA. The length of the CDR3 is 14 residues. The V end lost 1 base, the J end lost 7 bases, and 8 bases lay between the germline ends.

This chain uses TRBV9 with TRBJ2-7; no clear D. The V and J ends lost 4 bases and 5 bases respectively, with 13 bases between them. The CDR3 totals 13 residues. The germline V gene has CDR1 SGDLS and CDR2 YYNGEE. CDR3 DNA sequence: TGTGCCAGCAGCAAGACTCCTTCCCACGAGCAGTACTTC. Encoded protein: CASSKTPSHEQYF.

J is TRBJ1-6 and V is TRBV7-8, with D possibly being TRBD1 (5 bases). CDR3 length: 16 amino acids. From germline, CDR1 is SGHVS and CDR2 FQNEAQ. Trimming stripped 3 bases from V and 4 bases from J, with 13 bases between. DNA of the CDR3: TGTGCCAGCAGCTTCAGGGACCCGGGATATAATTCACCCCTCCACTTT. It encodes CASSFRDPGYNSPLHF.

The V and J genes are TRBV6-1 and TRBJ2-7; D is perhaps TRBD1 (6 bases). V shed 3 bases and J shed 2 bases, with 11 bases lying between them. In germline, CDR1 is MNHNS, CDR2 SASEGT. CDR3 length: 14 residues. The CDR3 is CASSDRDTPYEQYF. CDR3 bases: TGTGCCAGCAGTGACCGGGACACTCCCTACGAGCAGTACTTC.

The gene calls are TRBV7-9 and TRBJ2-1, with D perhaps matching TRBD1 (6 bases). Germline V gene sequence: CDR1 SEHNR, CDR2 FQNEAQ (reference sequence). The length of the CDR3 is 12 residues. The V end was cut by 5 bases, the J end by 9 bases, with 11 bases between. The CDR3 sequence is CASSARGSEQFF. The CDR3 bases are TGTGCCAGCAGCGCCAGGGGTAGTGAGCAGTTCTTC.

The rearrangement uses TRBV4-3 and TRBJ2-4; 7 nucleotides line up with TRBD2. This CDR3 is 15 amino acids long. Germline CDR1 LGHNA, CDR2 YSLEER. J was trimmed by 7 bases and V by 0 bases; bases with no gene match: 6. In nucleotides, the CDR3 is TGCGCCAGCAGCCAAGAAAAAGGGAGGGCGAACATTCAGTACTTC. It translates to CASSQEKGRANIQYF.

This chain uses TRBV14 with TRBJ1-5, with D hard to call. V lost 0 bases to trimming and J lost 7 bases, with 13 bases between them. The germline CDR1 and CDR2 sequences are SGHDN and FVKESK. The CDR3 is made up of 15 amino acids. CDR3 region: CASSQDLEVIQPQHF. In DNA form, the CDR3 reads TGTGCCAGCAGCCAAGATTTGGAGGTCATCCAGCCCCAGCATTTT. Full variable domain (rest looked up from reference TRBV14 and TRBJ1-5): EAGVTQFPSHSVIEKGQTVTLRCDPISGHDNLYWYRRVMGKEIKFLLHFVKESKQDESGMPNNRFLAERTGGTYSTLKVQPAELEDSGVYFCASSQDLEVIQPQHFGDGTRLSIL.

The V and J genes are TRBV23-1 and TRBJ2-2; TRBD1 aligns across 7 bases. TRBV23-1 qualifies as an ORF whose function is uncertain. This CDR3 has 16 residues. V was clipped by 1 base and J by 0 bases; unmatched bases: 2. The CDR3 here is CASSQWGQSNTGELFF. CDR3 nucleotide sequence: TGCGCCAGCAGTCAATGGGGACAGTCGAACACCGGGGAGCTGTTTTTT.